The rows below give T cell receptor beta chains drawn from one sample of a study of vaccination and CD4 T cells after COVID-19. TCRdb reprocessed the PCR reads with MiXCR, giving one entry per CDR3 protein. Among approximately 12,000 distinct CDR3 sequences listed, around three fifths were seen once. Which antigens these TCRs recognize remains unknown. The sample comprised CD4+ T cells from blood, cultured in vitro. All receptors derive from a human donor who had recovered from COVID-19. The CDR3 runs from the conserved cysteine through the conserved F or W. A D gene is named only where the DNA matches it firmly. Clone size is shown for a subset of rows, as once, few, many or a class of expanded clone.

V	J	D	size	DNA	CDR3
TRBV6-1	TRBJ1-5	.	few	TGTGCCAGCAGTGAAGGTCGGTCGGGGTATAGCAATCAGCCCCAGCATTTT	CASSEGRSGYSNQPQHF
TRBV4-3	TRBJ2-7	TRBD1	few	TGCGCCAGCAGCCAAGGACAGGGGAGCCCCTACGAGCAGTACTTC	CASSQGQGSPYEQYF
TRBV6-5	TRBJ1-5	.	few	TGTGCCAGCAGTTACTCGACAGGCAGGGAGGAGCCCCAGCATTTT	CASSYSTGREEPQHF
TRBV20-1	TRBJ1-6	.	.	TGCAGTGCCACGACAGGTTTCTATAATTCACCCCTCCACTTT	CSATTGFYNSPLHF
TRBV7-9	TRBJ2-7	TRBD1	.	TGTGCCAGCAGCTTGGGACAGGGGGCCCTATACGAGCAGTACTTC	CASSLGQGALYEQYF
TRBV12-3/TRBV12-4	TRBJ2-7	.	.	TGTGCCAGCAGTTTAGCGGGGACCAGGGGACAGTACTTC	CASSLAGTRGQYF
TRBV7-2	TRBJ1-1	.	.	TGTGCCAGCAGACGGCCCGGGACCGGAAACACTGAAGCTTTCTTT	CASRRPGTGNTEAFF
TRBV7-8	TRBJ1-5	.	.	TGTGCCAGCAGCTTTCGGGGGTCCACGGATACCCAGCATTTT	CASSFRGSTDTQHF
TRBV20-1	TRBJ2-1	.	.	TGCAGTGCTAGAAAAGGACCGGGCAATGAGCAGTTCTTC	CSARKGPGNEQFF
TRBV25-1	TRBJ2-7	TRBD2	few	TGTGCCAGCTATTGTACCGGGGGGTACTACGAGCAGTACTTC	CASYCTGGYYEQYF
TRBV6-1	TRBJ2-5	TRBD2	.	TGTGCCAGCAGGAGGGGAGGTAGCGGGAACCCCAGTCGGGAGACCCAGTACTTC	CASRRGGSGNPSRETQYF
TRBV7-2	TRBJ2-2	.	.	TGTGCCAGCAGCGATGTCACCGGGGAGCTGTTTTTT	CASSDVTGELFF
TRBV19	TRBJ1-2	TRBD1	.	TGTGCCAGTCTATCCGGGACAGGGGGGTACTATGGCTACACCTTC	CASLSGTGGYYGYTF
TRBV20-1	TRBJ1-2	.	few	TGCAGCACTACGGACAACTATGGCTACACCTTC	CSTTDNYGYTF
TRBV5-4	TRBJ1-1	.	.	TGTGCCAGCAGCTTGGTGTCGATGAACACTGAAGCTTTCTTT	CASSLVSMNTEAFF
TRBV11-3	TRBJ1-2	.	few	TGTGCCAGCAGCTTGCGGGGTATTCACGGCTACACCTTC	CASSLRGIHGYTF
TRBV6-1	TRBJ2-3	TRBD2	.	TGTGCCAGCAGTGTAGCGGGAGCATCCGATACGCAGTATTTT	CASSVAGASDTQYF
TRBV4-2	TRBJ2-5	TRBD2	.	TGTGCCAGCAGCCAAGATGGGGGGGAACAAGAGACCCAGTACTTC	CASSQDGGEQETQYF
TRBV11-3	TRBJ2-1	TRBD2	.	TGTGCCAGCAGCTCGCCCCGGACTAGCGGGAGCGGGGGGAATGAGCAGTTCTTC	CASSSPRTSGSGGNEQFF
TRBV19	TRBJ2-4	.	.	TGTGCCAGTAGTTTTGGCACCACCATGGGGGCCAAAAACATTCAGTACTTC	CASSFGTTMGAKNIQYF
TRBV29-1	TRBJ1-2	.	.	TGCAGCGTTGAAGACGGCGGGGCGCGCGGCTACACCTTC	CSVEDGGARGYTF
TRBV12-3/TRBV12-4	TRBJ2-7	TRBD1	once	TGTGCCAGCAGTCGCCGGGACAGGGGCGAGCAGTACTTC	CASSRRDRGEQYF
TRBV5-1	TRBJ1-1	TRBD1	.	TGCGCCAGCAGCTTTAAGAGGGGGCACACTGAAGCTTTCTTT	CASSFKRGHTEAFF
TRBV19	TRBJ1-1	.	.	TGTGCCAGTACCACCCCTCGGCGGACGGACCCTAACACTGAAGCTTTCTTT	CASTTPRRTDPNTEAFF
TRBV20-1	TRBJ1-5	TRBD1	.	TGCAGTGCTAGGGCAGGGGGACGAGATCAGCCCCAGCATTTT	CSARAGGRDQPQHF
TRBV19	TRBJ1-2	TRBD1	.	TGTGCCACGAGGACAGGGGCGGCTGGCTACACCTTC	CATRTGAAGYTF
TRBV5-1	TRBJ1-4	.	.	TGCGCCAGCAGCTTGCGCCAGGTTAATGAAAAACTGTTTTTT	CASSLRQVNEKLFF
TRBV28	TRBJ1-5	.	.	TGTGCCAGCAGTTTCAAGCAGCCCCAGCATTTT	CASSFKQPQHF
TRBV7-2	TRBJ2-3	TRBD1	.	TGTGCCAGCAGTTCACCCAGGGGGACAGATACGCAGTATTTT	CASSSPRGTDTQYF
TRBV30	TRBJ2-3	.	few	TGTGCCTGGAGTGTAGTCGCAGGGGTTCCAGATACGCAGTATTTT	CAWSVVAGVPDTQYF
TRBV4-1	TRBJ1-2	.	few	TGCGCCAGCAGTTACCCAGCCCAGCAGTTTGGCTACACCTTC	CASSYPAQQFGYTF
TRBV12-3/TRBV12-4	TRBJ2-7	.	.	TGTGCCAGCAGTAGGACGGGTTCCTACGAGCAGTACTTC	CASSRTGSYEQYF
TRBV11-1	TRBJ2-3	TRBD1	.	TGTGCCAGCAGCTTCGACAGGGGCTTTACAGATACGCAGTATTTT	CASSFDRGFTDTQYF